A single sample gave rise to the 22 T cell receptor beta chains below, sequenced in a study of shared clonotypes between healthy human individuals. The repertoire was sequenced with immunoSEQ multiplex PCR; TCRdb's copy has only in-frame clones and lacks some. The table records over 850,000 clones, around 82% of them present only once. The sample comprised memory CD4+ T cells from PBMCs. Subset in this sample: CD45RA-negative fraction. These receptors were obtained from a young man in good health. Some clones in this sample may be carry-over from other donors' samples.

About this clone itself: Possible read error: a much larger clone is one base away. Other nucleotide sequences from this sample produce the same CDR3. This chain connects TRBV5-4 to TRBJ2-3; D call uncertain. The CDR3 covers 13 residues. V shed 2 bases and J shed 1 base, with 5 bases lying between them. Germline CDR1 reads SGHNT; CDR2 reads YYREEE (reference sequence). CDR3 bases: TGTGCCAGCAGCTTAACGGGCACAGATACGCAGTATTTT. Its translation is CASSLTGTDTQYF.

The chain links TRBV4-3 to TRBJ2-7; 7 bases agree with TRBD2. The V segment lost 1 base and the J segment 2 bases; nucleotides outside the gene matches: 5. CDR1 LGHNA and CDR2 YSLEER come from the germline V gene. The CDR3 is 15 amino acids. The CDR3 DNA sequence: TGCGCCAGCAGCCAAGGACTAGCCTTGACCTACGAGCAGTACTTC. Encoded protein: CASSQGLALTYEQYF.

V is TRBV9 and J is TRBJ2-2; no reliable D call. The germline gives CDR1 SGDLS, CDR2 YYNGEE. This CDR3 comprises 14 residues. Between the trimmed V and J ends, which lost 3 bases and 4 bases, there was a span of 10 bases. DNA of the CDR3: TGTGCCAGCAGCGCTCATCTGGGCACCGGGGAGCTGTTTTTT. Protein: CASSAHLGTGELFF.

The V and J genes are TRBV19 and TRBJ2-1, with 8 bases identical to TRBD1. The CDR3 length is 15 residues. Germline values: CDR1 LNHDA, CDR2 SQIVND (reference sequence). V dropped 7 bases and J dropped 5; count of bases not matched to a gene: 10. CDR3 bases: TGTGCCAGTACCACCGGGGACAGGCCTAACAATGAGCAGTTCTTC. As protein: CASTTGDRPNNEQFF.

This clone was picked up one time. The chain recombines TRBV5-1 with TRBJ2-2, with 8 bases fitting TRBD2. The CDR3 extends over 15 amino acids. Germline V gene sequence: CDR1 SGHRS, CDR2 YFSETQ. V shed 6 bases, J shed 5 bases, and the junction held 9 bases outside the gene matches. This CDR3 is CASIEVAGGTGELFF. CDR3 sequence (DNA): TGCGCCAGCATCGAGGTCGCGGGAGGAACCGGGGAGCTGTTTTTT.

The chain recombines TRBV4-1 with TRBJ2-1; D might be TRBD2 (5 bases). Trimming removed 3 bases at V and 8 bases at J, with 17 bases between. The CDR3 covers 15 residues. Germline values: CDR1 MGHRA, CDR2 YSYEKL. The CDR3 loop is CASSQPGPRGYEQFF. For the CDR3, the DNA is TGCGCCAGCAGCCAGCCCGGTCCCAGAGGGTATGAGCAGTTCTTC.

This clone has just a few counts. The genes are TRBV5-1 and TRBJ1-1; D remains unclear. CDR1 and CDR2 from the germline V gene are SGHRS and YFSETQ. The CDR3 is 13 residues long. V lost 6 bases and J lost 0, with 9 bases in between. Written as DNA, the CDR3 is TGCGCCAGCACTCGAGGGATGAACACTGAAGCTTTCTTT. It translates to CASTRGMNTEAFF.

On this clone: At one end the junction does not follow the germline gene, possibly because of a read error. The rearrangement uses TRBV7-2 and TRBJ2-1, with 9 bases fitting TRBD2. The CDR3 runs 14 residues. CDR1 is SGHTA, CDR2 FQGNSA, per germline. This chain's CDR3 is CASSIAGDRNEQFF. The CDR3, as DNA: TGTGCCAGCAGCATAGCGGGAGATCGCAATGAGCAGTTCTTC.

The genes are TRBV14 and TRBJ1-1; no definite D call. Germline CDR1 SGHDN, CDR2 FVKESK. Deletions cut 5 bases from V and 5 bases from J, with 15 bases between. CDR3 length: 14 residues. For the CDR3, the DNA is TGTGCCAGCAGCGTCCACGCCCGGGGAACTGAAGCTTTCTTT. It codes for CASSVHARGTEAFF. The full variable domain, completed using reference TRBV14 and TRBJ1-1, is EAGVTQFPSHSVIEKGQTVTLRCDPISGHDNLYWYRRVMGKEIKFLLHFVKESKQDESGMPNNRFLAERTGGTYSTLKVQPAELEDSGVYFCASSVHARGTEAFFGQGTRLTVV.

V usage is TRBV27 and J usage is TRBJ1-5, with D possibly being TRBD1 (5 bases). This CDR3 has 15 residues. V shed 5 bases and J shed 4 bases, with 15 bases lying between them. CDR1 is MNHEY, CDR2 SMNVEV, per germline (reference sequence). CDR3 amino acids: CASSPWGWGNQPQHF. CDR3 nucleotide sequence: TGTGCCAGCAGTCCGTGGGGGTGGGGGAATCAGCCCCAGCATTTT.

This clone was seen more than once but under ten times. The chain is built from TRBV7-2 and TRBJ2-7; D gene unclear. The V gene lost 5 bases and the J gene lost 3 bases, with 14 bases spanning the gap. In germline, CDR1 is SGHTA, CDR2 FQGNSA. CDR3 length equals 14 residues. CDR3 residues: CASSPGLGLYEQYF. The CDR3 nucleotides are TGTGCCAGCAGCCCGGGTTTGGGCCTCTACGAGCAGTACTTC.

The rearrangement joins TRBV4-2 to TRBJ1-3; 7 nucleotides align to TRBD1. Per germline, CDR1 LGHNA and CDR2 YNFKEQ. With 5 bases clipped from V and 1 base from J, the junction kept 20 bases outside the gene matches. CDR3 length: 20 amino acids. CDR3 sequence: CASSERYLTGTDTSGNTIYF. In DNA, the CDR3 is TGTGCCAGCAGCGAACGGTACCTGACCGGGACAGATACTTCTGGAAACACCATATATTTT.

The J gene is TRBJ2-3, the V gene TRBV14; 10 bases map to TRBD2. Trimming removed 4 bases from V and 4 bases from J; junction bases left unmatched: 8. The CDR3 extends over 16 amino acids. Germline V gene sequence: CDR1 SGHDN, CDR2 FVKESK. This CDR3 reads CASSPSGRALPDTQYF. CDR3 bases: TGTGCCAGCAGCCCCAGCGGGAGGGCTCTTCCAGATACGCAGTATTTT.

This clone has more than one count but fewer than ten. The DNA for the CDR3 is TGTGCTCTGGGGAGCGGGAGGAATTACGAGCAGTACTTC. Translating gives CALGSGRNYEQYF. The rearrangement links TRBV7-9 to TRBJ2-7; 9 bases are a match to TRBD2. The germline gives CDR1 SEHNR, CDR2 FQNEAQ (reference sequence). The CDR3 loop spans 13 amino acids.

The chain employs TRBV5-6 and TRBJ1-2; tentative D call: TRBD1 (6 bases). This CDR3 has 15 residues. Germline V gene data show CDR1 as SGHDT and CDR2 as YYEEEE. Trimming pared 2 bases from V and 2 bases from J, leaving 13 bases between. Written as DNA, the CDR3 is TGTGCCAGCAGCTTTCTGACAGGAGAGAACTATGGCTACACCTTC. This encodes CASSFLTGENYGYTF. Complete variable domain (other parts from reference TRBV5-6 and TRBJ1-2): DAGVTQSPTHLIKTRGQQVTLRCSPKSGHDTVSWYQQALGQGPQFIFQYYEEEERQRGNFPDRFSGHQFPNYSSELNVNALLLGDSALYLCASSFLTGENYGYTFGSGTRLTVV.

Points on this clone: Within the sample, other DNA sequences also encode this same CDR3. The CDR3 spells CASSLSTDTQYF. The CDR3 DNA sequence: TGTGCCAGCAGCTTATCTACAGATACGCAGTATTTT. This chain uses TRBV7-8 with TRBJ2-3; D is unresolved. The CDR3 spans 12 residues. Germline V gives CDR1 SGHVS, CDR2 FQNEAQ. Trimming stripped 2 bases from V and 3 bases from J, with 3 bases between.

V and J are TRBV19 and TRBJ2-7; TRBD1 agrees at 9 bases. CDR1 is LNHDA and CDR2 is SQIVND in the germline V gene (reference sequence). The CDR3 extends over 17 amino acids. V dropped 5 bases and J dropped 1; count of bases not matched to a gene: 12. The CDR3 DNA follows: TGTGCCAGTAGTCCCCAGGTGATGGGACAGGGTTCCTACGAGCAGTACTTC. Residues: CASSPQVMGQGSYEQYF.

This clone was seen a single time. This rearrangement joins TRBV30 to TRBJ1-1; possibly TRBD1 for D (5 bases). The V end was cut by 1 base, the J end by 10 bases, with 16 bases between. The CDR3 covers 13 residues. Per germline, CDR1 GTSNPN and CDR2 SVGIG (reference sequence). DNA for the CDR3: TGTGCCTGGAGTGCGAACAGGAGAGGTGGAGCTTTCTTT. Protein sequence: CAWSANRRGGAFF.

V gene TRBV25-1 combines with J gene TRBJ1-4, with D possibly matching TRBD1 (5 bases). This CDR3 has 15 amino acids. V lost 4 bases, J lost 3 bases, and 12 bases lay in between. CDR1 and CDR2 (germline): MGHDK, SYGVNS. The CDR3 loop is CASSGIRDSNEKLFF. DNA of the CDR3: TGTGCCAGCAGTGGTATCCGGGACTCTAATGAAAAACTGTTTTTT. Supplemented by reference TRBV25-1 and TRBJ1-4, the full variable domain reads EADIYQTPRYLVIGTGKKITLECSQTMGHDKMYWYQQDPGMELHLIHYSYGVNSTEKGDLSSESTVSRIRTEHFPLTLESARPSHTSQYLCASSGIRDSNEKLFFGSGTQLSVL.

The CDR3 region is CASSHGLAGTPDEQFF. CDR3 nucleotide sequence: TGTGCCAGCAGCCACGGACTAGCGGGAACCCCCGATGAGCAGTTCTTC. V gene TRBV5-8 combines with J gene TRBJ2-1; 12 nucleotides align to TRBD2. V was clipped by 4 bases and J by 8 bases; unmatched bases: 10. Germline V gene sequence: CDR1 SGHTS, CDR2 YDEGEE. This CDR3 contains 16 residues.

V and J are TRBV29-1 and TRBJ2-1; D remains ambiguous. The germline V and J ends were trimmed by 5 bases and 6 bases, with 5 bases remaining between them. Germline CDR1 reads SQVTM; CDR2 reads ANQGSEA. The CDR3 is 10 amino acids. CDR3 residues: CSVQVNEQFF. DNA of the CDR3: TGCAGCGTTCAGGTCAATGAGCAGTTCTTC.

The rearrangement joins TRBV6-1 to TRBJ1-4; D is perhaps TRBD1 (6 bases). Per the germline V gene, CDR1 is MNHNS and CDR2 is SASEGT. Trimming shortened V by 9 bases and J by 8 bases, and 22 bases separated the two germline ends. CDR3 size: 15 residues. CDR3 protein: CARGWGRDNGEKLFF. The CDR3 DNA is TGTGCCAGGGGGTGGGGCAGGGACAACGGGGAAAAACTGTTTTTT.